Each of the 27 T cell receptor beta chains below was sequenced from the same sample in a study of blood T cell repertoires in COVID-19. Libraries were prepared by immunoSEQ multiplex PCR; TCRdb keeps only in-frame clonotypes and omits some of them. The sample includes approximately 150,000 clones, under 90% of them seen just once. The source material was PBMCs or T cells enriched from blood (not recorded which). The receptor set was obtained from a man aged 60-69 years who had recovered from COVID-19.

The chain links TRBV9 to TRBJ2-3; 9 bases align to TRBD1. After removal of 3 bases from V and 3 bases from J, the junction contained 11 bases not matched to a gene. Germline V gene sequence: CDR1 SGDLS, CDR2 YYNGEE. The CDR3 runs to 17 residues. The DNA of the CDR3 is TGTGCCAGCAGCGCCTCAATCGGGACAGGGAAAACAGATACGCAGTATTTT. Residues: CASSASIGTGKTDTQYF.

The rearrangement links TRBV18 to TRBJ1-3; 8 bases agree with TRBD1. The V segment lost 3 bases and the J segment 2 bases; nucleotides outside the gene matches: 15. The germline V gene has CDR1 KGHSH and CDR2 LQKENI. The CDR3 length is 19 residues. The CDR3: CASSPLTTNRGSAGNTIYF. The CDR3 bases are TGTGCCAGCTCACCTCTAACGACAAACAGGGGGAGCGCTGGAAACACCATATATTTT.

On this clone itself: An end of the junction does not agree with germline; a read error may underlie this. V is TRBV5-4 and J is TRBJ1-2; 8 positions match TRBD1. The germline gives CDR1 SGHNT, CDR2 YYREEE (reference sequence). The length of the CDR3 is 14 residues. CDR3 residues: CASSFQDRVGHGLF. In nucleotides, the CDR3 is TGTGCCAGCAGCTTCCAGGACAGGGTGGGCCACGGCCTTTTC.

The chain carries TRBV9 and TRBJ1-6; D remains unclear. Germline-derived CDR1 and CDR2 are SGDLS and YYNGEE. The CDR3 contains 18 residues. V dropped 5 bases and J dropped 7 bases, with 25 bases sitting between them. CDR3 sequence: CASSLQPSVLGRNSPLHF. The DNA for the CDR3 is TGTGCCAGCAGTCTCCAACCGTCCGTTTTAGGGAGGAATTCACCCCTCCACTTT. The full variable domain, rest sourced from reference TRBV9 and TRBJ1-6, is DSGVTQTPKHLITATGQRVTLRCSPRSGDLSVYWYQQSLDQGLQFLIQYYNGEERAKGNILERFSAQQFPDLHSELNLSSLELGDSALYFCASSLQPSVLGRNSPLHFGNGTRLTVT.

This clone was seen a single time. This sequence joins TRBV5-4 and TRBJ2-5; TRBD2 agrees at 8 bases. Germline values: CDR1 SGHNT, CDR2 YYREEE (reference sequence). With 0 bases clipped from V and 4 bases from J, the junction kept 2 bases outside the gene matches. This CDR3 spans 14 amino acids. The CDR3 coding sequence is TGTGCCAGCAGCTTGGCGGGGGGGGTAGAGACCCAGTACTTC. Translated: CASSLAGGVETQYF. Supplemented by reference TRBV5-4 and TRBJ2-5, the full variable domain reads ETGVTQSPTHLIKTRGQQVTLRCSSQSGHNTVSWYQQALGQGPQFIFQYYREEENGRGNFPPRFSGLQFPNYSSELNVNALELDDSALYLCASSLAGGVETQYFGPGTRLLVL.

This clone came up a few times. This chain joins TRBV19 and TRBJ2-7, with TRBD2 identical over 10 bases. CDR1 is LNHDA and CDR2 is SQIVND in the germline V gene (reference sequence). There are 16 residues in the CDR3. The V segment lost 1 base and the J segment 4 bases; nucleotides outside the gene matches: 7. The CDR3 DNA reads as TGTGCCAGTAGTATAGGCCTAGCGGGAGTTGGTTACGAGCAGTACTTC. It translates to CASSIGLAGVGYEQYF.

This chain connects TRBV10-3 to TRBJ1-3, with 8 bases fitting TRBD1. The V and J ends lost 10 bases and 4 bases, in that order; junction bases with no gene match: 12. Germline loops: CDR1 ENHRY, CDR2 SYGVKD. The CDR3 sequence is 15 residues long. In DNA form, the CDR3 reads TGTGCCACCAACGACAGGGGTTTTTCCGGAAACACCATATATTTT. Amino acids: CATNDRGFSGNTIYF.

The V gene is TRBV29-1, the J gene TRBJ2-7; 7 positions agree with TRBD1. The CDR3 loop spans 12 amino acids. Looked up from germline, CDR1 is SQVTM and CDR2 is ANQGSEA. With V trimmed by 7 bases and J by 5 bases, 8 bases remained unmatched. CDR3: CSGRQGIDEQYF. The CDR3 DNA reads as TGCAGCGGTCGACAGGGTATTGACGAGCAGTACTTC.

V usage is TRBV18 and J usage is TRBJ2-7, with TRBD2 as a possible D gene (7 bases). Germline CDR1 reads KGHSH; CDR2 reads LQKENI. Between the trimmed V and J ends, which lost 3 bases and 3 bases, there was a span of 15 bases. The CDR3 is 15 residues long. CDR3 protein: CASSPEGGAHYEQYF. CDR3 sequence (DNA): TGTGCCAGCTCACCGGAGGGGGGGGCCCACTACGAGCAGTACTTC.

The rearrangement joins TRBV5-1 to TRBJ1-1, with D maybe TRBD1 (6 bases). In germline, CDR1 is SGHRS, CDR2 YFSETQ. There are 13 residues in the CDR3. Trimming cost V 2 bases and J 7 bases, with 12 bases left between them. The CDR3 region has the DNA TGCGCCAGCAGCTTTGCAGGGGTCAGTGAAGCTTTCTTT. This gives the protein CASSFAGVSEAFF.

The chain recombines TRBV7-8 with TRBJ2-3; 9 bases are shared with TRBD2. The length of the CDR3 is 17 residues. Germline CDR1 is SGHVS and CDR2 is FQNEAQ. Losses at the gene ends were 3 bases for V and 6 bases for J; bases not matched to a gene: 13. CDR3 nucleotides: TGTGCCAGCAGCTTGCCGGGACTAGCTGAGGTCGCTGATACGCAGTATTTT. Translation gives CASSLPGLAEVADTQYF. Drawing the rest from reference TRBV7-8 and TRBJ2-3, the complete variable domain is GAGVSQSPRYKVAKRGQDVALRCDPISGHVSLFWYQQALGQGPEFLTYFQNEAQLDKSGLPSDRFFAERPEGSVSTLKIQRTQQEDSAVYLCASSLPGLAEVADTQYFGPGTRLTVL.

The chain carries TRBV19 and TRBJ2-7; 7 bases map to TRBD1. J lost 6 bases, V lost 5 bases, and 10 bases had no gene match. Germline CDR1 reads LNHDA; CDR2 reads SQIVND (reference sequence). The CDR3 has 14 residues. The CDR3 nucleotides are TGTGCCAGTAGTCCTCGACAGGGTCTTTCCGAGCAGTACTTC. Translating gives CASSPRQGLSEQYF. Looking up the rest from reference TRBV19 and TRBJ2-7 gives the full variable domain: DGGITQSPKYLFRKEGQNVTLSCEQNLNHDAMYWYRQDPGQGLRLIYYSQIVNDFQKGDIAEGYSVSREKKESFPLTVTSAQKNPTAFYLCASSPRQGLSEQYFGPGTRLTVT.

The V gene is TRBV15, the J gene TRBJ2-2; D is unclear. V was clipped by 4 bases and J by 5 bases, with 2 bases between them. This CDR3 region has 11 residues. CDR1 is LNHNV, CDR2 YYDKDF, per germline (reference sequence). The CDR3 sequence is CATSTTGELFF. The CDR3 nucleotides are TGTGCCACCAGCACTACCGGGGAGCTGTTTTTT.

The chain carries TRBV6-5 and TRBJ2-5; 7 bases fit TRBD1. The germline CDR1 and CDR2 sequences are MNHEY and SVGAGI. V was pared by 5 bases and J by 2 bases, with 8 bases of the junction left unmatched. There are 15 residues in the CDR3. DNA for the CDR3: TGTGCCAGCAGTCCCCTAGCCAGGGGGCAAGAGACCCAGTACTTC. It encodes CASSPLARGQETQYF.

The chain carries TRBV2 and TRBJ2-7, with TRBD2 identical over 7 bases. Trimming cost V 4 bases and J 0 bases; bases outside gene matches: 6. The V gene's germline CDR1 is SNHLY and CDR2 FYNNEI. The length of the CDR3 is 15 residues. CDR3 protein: CASSGVGLDSYEQYF. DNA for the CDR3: TGTGCCAGCAGTGGTGTAGGACTAGACTCCTACGAGCAGTACTTC.

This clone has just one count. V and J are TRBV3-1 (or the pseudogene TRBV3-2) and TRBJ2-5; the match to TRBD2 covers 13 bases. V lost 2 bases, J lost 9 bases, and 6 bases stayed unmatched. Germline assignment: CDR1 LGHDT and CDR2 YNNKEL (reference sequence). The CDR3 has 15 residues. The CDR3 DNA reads TGTGCCAGCAGCCAACGAGAACTAGCGGGAGGGGCCCAGTACTTC. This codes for CASSQRELAGGAQYF.

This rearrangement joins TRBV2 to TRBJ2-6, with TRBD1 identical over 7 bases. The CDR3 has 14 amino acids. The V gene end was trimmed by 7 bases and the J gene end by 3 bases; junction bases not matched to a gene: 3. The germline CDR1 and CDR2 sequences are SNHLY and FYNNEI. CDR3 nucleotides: TGTGCCAGCAAGGGGGCTATTGGGGCCAACGTCCTGACTTTC. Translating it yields CASKGAIGANVLTF.

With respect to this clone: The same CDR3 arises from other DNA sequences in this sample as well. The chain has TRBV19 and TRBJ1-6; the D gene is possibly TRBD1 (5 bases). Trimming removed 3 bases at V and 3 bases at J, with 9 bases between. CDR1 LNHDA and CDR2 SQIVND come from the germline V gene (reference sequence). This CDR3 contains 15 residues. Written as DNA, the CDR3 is TGTGCCAGTAGTATTCAAGACAGCTATAATTCACCCCTCCACTTT. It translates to CASSIQDSYNSPLHF.

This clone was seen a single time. The chain's CDR3 is CASSVETGGSYSGNTIYF. As DNA, the CDR3 is TGTGCCAGCAGCGTAGAGACAGGGGGCTCATACTCTGGAAACACCATATATTTT. The chain is built from TRBV9 and TRBJ1-3, with 10 positions matching TRBD1. Germline V lookup: CDR1 SGDLS, CDR2 YYNGEE. J lost 0 bases, V lost 0 bases, and 6 bases had no gene match. The CDR3 spans 18 residues.

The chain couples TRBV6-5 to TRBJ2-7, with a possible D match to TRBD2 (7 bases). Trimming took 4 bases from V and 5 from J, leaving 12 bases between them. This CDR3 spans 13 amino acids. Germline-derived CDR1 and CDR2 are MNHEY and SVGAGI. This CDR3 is CASSFGGLNEQYF. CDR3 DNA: TGTGCCAGCAGTTTCGGGGGGCTAAACGAGCAGTACTTC.

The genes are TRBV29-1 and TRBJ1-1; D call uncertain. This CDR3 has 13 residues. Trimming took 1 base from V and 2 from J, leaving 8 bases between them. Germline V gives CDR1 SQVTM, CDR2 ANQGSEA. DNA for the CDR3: TGCAGCGTTGAAGGGCCAGTTAACACTGAAGCTTTCTTT. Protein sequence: CSVEGPVNTEAFF.

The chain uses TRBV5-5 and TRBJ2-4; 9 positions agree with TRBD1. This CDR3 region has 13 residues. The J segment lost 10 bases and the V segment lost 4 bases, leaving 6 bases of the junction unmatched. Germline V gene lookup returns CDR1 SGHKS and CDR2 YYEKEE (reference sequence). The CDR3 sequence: CASSSGTGLIQYF. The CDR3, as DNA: TGTGCCAGCAGCAGCGGGACAGGGCTTATTCAGTACTTC.

CDR3 DNA sequence: TGTGCCAGCAGCTTCAGACCCCGGGACTCCAGCACAGATACGCAGTATTTT. As protein: CASSFRPRDSSTDTQYF. V usage is TRBV7-9 and J usage is TRBJ2-3, with D possibly being TRBD2 (6 bases). This CDR3 spans 17 amino acids. Germline loops: CDR1 SEHNR, CDR2 FQNEAQ (reference sequence). V shed 3 bases and J shed 0 bases, with 16 bases lying between them. Using reference TRBV7-9 and TRBJ2-3 for the parts outside the CDR3, the full variable domain is DTGVSQNPRHKITKRGQNVTFRCDPISEHNRLYWYRQTLGQGPEFLTYFQNEAQLEKSRLLSDRFSAERPKGSFSTLEIQRTEQGDSAMYLCASSFRPRDSSTDTQYFGPGTRLTVL.

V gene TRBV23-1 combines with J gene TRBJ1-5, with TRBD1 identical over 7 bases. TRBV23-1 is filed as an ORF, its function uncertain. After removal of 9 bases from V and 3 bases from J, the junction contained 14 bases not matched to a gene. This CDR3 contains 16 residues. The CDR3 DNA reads TGCGCCAGTGGATTCCGGGACAGTCACCTCAATCAGCCCCAGCATTTT. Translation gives CASGFRDSHLNQPQHF.

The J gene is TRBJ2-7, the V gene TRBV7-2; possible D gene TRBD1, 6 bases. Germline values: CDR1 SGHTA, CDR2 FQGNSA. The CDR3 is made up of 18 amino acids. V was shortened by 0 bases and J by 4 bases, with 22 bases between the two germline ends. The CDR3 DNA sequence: TGTGCCAGCAGCTTAGCCCTTCCATCAGGACAGATAACGTACGAGCAGTACTTC. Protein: CASSLALPSGQITYEQYF.

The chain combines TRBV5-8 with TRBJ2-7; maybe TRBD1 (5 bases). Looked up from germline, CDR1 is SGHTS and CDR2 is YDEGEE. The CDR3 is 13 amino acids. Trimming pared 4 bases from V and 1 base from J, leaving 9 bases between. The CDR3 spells CASSVDTSYEQYF. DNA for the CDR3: TGTGCCAGCAGCGTGGACACGTCCTACGAGCAGTACTTC.

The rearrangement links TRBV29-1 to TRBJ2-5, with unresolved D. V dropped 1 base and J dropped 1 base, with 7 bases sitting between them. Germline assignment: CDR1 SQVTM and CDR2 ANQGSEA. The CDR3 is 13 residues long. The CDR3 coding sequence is TGCAGCGTTGAAGTGATCGGCCAAGAGACCCAGTACTTC. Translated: CSVEVIGQETQYF.